The 5 T cell receptor beta chains given below trace back to one sample, sequenced in a study of blood T cell repertoires in COVID-19. Repertoires were generated with immunoSEQ multiplex PCR, while TCRdb's copy carries only in-frame clones and drops some. The data hold around 200,000 clones, with 75% to 90% observed a single time. Sequencing was done on a sample of peripheral blood. The source is a human donor in a cohort sampled during active COVID-19.

The genes are TRBV14 and TRBJ2-5; TRBD2 agrees at 9 bases. J was trimmed by 5 bases and V by 5 bases; bases with no gene match: 9. CDR1 SGHDN and CDR2 FVKESK come from the germline V gene. The CDR3 runs 15 residues. The CDR3 nucleotides are TGTGCCAGCAGCTTGCGGGAGGGCCCTCGGGAGACCCAGTACTTC. Translation gives CASSLREGPRETQYF.

The V call is TRBV11-1, the J call TRBJ1-2; D gene ambiguous. V was shortened by 1 base and J by 2 bases, with 8 bases between the two germline ends. This CDR3 is built from 14 residues. Germline V lookup: CDR1 SGHAT, CDR2 FQDESV (reference sequence). The CDR3 nucleotides are TGTGCCAGCAGCTTAGAGGGCGGGAACTATGGCTACACCTTC. As protein: CASSLEGGNYGYTF.

The V gene is TRBV11-2, the J gene TRBJ2-1, with D perhaps matching TRBD2 (5 bases). Germline CDR1 SGHAT, CDR2 FQNNGV. The CDR3 is made up of 15 amino acids. Trimming removed 2 bases at V and 1 base at J, with 9 bases between. This CDR3 is CASSLYGESYNEQFF. The CDR3 nucleotides are TGTGCCAGCAGCTTATACGGGGAATCCTACAATGAGCAGTTCTTC.

The chain is built from TRBV27 and TRBJ2-7; 13 bases line up with TRBD2. CDR1 and CDR2 (germline): MNHEY, SMNVEV (reference sequence). This CDR3 contains 16 residues. Trimming cost V 7 bases and J 2 bases; bases outside gene matches: 8. CDR3 sequence reads: CASTRTSGSRPYEQYF. The CDR3, as DNA: TGTGCCAGCACTCGGACTAGCGGGAGTCGCCCCTACGAGCAGTACTTC.

The chain carries TRBV5-1 and TRBJ2-1, with TRBD2 matching 9 bases. CDR1 SGHRS and CDR2 YFSETQ come from the germline V gene. V shed 4 bases, J shed 2 bases, and the junction held 7 bases outside the gene matches. CDR3 length equals 16 residues. The CDR3 reads CASSGAGGGPYNEQFF. DNA of the CDR3: TGCGCCAGCAGCGGAGCGGGAGGTGGCCCCTACAATGAGCAGTTCTTC.